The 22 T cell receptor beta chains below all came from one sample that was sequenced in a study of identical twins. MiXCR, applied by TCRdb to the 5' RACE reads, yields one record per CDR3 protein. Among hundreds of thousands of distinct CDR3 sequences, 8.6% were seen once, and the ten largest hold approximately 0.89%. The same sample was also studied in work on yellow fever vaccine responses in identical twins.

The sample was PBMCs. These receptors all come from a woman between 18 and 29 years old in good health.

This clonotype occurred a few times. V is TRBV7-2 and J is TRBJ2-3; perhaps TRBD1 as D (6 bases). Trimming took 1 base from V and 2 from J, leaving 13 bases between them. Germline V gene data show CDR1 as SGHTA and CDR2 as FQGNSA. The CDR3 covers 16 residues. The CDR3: CASSLGSRGVTDTQYF. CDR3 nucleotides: TGTGCCAGCAGCTTAGGGTCCAGGGGAGTCACAGATACGCAGTATTTT.

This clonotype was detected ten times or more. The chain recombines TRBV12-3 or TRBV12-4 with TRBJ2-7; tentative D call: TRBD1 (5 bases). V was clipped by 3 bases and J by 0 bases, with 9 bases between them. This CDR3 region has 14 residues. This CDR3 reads CASSFGQDSYEQYF. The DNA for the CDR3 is TGTGCCAGCAGTTTTGGACAAGACTCCTACGAGCAGTACTTC.

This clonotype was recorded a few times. The CDR3 loop is CASSVGVESPEQYF. The CDR3 nucleotides read TGTGCCAGCAGCGTAGGAGTTGAGAGTCCCGAGCAGTACTTC. The J gene is TRBJ2-7, the V gene TRBV9; no definite D call. CDR3 length: 14 amino acids. Germline CDR1 SGDLS, CDR2 YYNGEE. Trimming took 0 bases from V and 6 from J, leaving 13 bases between them.

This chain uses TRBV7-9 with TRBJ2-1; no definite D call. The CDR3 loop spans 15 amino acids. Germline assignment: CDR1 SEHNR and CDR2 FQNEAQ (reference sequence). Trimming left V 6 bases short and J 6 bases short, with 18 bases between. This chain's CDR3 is CASRGRDIRTNEQFF. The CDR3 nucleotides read TGTGCCAGCAGAGGGCGCGACATAAGGACCAATGAGCAGTTCTTC.

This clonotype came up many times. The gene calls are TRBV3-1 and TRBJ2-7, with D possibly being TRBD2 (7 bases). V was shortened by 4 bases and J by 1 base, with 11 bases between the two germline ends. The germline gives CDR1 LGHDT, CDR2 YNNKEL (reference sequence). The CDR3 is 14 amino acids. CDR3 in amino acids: CASSLRGASYEQYF. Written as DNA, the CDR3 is TGTGCCAGCAGCCTACGGGGGGCTTCCTACGAGCAGTACTTC.

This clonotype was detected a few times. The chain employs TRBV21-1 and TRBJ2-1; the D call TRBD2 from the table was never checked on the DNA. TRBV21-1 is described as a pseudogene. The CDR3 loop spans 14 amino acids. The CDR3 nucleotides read TGTGCCAGCAGCGGGACTAGCGAAGGCAATGAGCAGTTCTTC. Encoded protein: CASSGTSEGNEQFF.

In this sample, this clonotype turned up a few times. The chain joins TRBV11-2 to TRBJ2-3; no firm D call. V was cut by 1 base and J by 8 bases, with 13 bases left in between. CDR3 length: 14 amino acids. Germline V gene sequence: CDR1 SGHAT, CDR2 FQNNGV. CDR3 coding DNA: TGTGCCAGCAGCTTAGTTCAAGGCGAGGTTACGCAGTATTTT. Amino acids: CASSLVQGEVTQYF.

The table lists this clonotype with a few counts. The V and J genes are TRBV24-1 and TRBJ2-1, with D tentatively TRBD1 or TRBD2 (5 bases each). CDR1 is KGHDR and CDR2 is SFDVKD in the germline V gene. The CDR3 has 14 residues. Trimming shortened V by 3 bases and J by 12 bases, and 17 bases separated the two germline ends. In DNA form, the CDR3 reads TGTGCCACCAGTGATCCTGGACAACCCGGAGGGCAGTTCTTC. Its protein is CATSDPGQPGGQFF.

CDR3 DNA: TGTGCCAGCTCTATTGGGACTCTTCGGCGGGATACGCAGTATTTT. It codes for CASSIGTLRRDTQYF. V usage is TRBV27 and J usage is TRBJ2-3; D might be TRBD2 (6 bases). CDR1 is MNHEY and CDR2 is SMNVEV in the germline V gene (reference sequence). The CDR3 is 15 amino acids. The V gene lost 8 bases and the J gene lost 6 bases, with 21 bases spanning the gap.

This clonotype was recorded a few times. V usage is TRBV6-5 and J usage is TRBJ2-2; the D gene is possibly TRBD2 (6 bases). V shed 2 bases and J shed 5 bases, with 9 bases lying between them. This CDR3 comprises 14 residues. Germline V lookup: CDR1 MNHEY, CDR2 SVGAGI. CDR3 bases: TGTGCCAGCAGTTACGCGGGGAAAACCGGGGAGCTGTTTTTT. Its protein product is CASSYAGKTGELFF.

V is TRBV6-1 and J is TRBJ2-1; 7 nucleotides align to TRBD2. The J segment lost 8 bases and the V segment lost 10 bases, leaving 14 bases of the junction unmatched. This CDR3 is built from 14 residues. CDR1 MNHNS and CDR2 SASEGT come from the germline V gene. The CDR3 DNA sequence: TGTGCCACCCGGGGGGATAATCGATCGGATGAGCAGTTCTTC. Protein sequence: CATRGDNRSDEQFF.

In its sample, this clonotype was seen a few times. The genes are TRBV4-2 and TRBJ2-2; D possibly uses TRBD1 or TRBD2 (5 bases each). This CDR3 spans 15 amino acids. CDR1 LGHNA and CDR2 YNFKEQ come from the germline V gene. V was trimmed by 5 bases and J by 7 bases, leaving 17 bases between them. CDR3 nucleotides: TGTGCCAGCAGCGAGGGGCGGCACAGGAGCGGGGAGCTGTTTTTT. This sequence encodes CASSEGRHRSGELFF.

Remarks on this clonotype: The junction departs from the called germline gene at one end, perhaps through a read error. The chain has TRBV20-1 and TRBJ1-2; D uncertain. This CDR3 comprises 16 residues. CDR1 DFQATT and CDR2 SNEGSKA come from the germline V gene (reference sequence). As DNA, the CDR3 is TGCTGTGCTAGACTCCCGGCAGGCCAATCTAACTATGGCTACACCTTC. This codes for CCARLPAGQSNYGYTF.

CDR3 nucleotide sequence: TGTGCCAGCAGCTTATCCGCCCGGGGACTAGCGGGACAAGAGACCCAGTACTTC. This gives the protein CASSLSARGLAGQETQYF. The V call is TRBV11-2, the J call TRBJ2-5; TRBD2 matches at 13 bases. Per the germline V gene, CDR1 is SGHAT and CDR2 is FQNNGV. The V segment lost 2 bases and the J segment 2 bases; nucleotides outside the gene matches: 8. The CDR3 contains 18 residues. The variable domain in full, completed from reference TRBV11-2 and TRBJ2-5, reads EAGVAQSPRYKIIEKRQSVAFWCNPISGHATLYWYQQILGQGPKLLIQFQNNGVVDDSQLPKDRFSAERLKGVDSTLKIQPAKLEDSAVYLCASSLSARGLAGQETQYFGPGTRLLVL.

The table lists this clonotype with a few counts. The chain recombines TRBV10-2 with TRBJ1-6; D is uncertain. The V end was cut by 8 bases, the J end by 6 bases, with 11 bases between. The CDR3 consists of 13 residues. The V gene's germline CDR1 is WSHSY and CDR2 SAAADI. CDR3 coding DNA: TGCGCCAGCCGACGGATTGTTAATTCACCCCTCCACTTT. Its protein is CASRRIVNSPLHF.

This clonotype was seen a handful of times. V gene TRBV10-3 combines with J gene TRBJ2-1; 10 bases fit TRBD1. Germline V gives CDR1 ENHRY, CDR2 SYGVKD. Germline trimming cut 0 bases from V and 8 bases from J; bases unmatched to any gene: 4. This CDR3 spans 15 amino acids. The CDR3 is CAISESDRGQYEQFF. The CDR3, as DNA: TGTGCCATCAGTGAGTCAGACAGGGGGCAATATGAGCAGTTCTTC.

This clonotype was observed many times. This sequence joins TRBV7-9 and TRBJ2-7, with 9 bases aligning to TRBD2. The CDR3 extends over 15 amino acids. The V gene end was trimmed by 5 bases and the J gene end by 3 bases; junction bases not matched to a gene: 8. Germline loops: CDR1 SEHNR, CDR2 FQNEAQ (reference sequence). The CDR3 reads CASSPSSGGNYEQYF. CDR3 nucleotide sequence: TGTGCCAGCAGCCCTAGCAGCGGGGGGAACTACGAGCAGTACTTC. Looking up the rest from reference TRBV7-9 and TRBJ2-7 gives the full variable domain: DTGVSQNPRHKITKRGQNVTFRCDPISEHNRLYWYRQTLGQGPEFLTYFQNEAQLEKSRLLSDRFSAERPKGSFSTLEIQRTEQGDSAMYLCASSPSSGGNYEQYFGPGTRLTVT.

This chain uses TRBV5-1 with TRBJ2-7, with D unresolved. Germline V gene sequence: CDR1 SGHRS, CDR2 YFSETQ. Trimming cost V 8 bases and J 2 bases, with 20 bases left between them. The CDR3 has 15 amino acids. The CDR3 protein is CASALTVTKAYEQYF. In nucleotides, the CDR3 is TGCGCCAGTGCGTTGACTGTAACCAAAGCCTACGAGCAGTACTTC.

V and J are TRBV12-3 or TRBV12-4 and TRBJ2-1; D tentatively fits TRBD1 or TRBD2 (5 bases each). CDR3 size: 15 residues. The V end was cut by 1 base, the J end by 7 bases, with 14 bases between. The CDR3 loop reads CASSLGGTPWNEQFF. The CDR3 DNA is TGTGCCAGCAGTTTAGGGGGGACCCCGTGGAATGAGCAGTTCTTC.

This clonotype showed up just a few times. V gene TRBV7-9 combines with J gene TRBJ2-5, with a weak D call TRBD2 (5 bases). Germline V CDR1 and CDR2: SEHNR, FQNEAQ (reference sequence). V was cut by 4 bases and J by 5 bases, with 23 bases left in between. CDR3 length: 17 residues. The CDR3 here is CASSYSISGTRWETQYF. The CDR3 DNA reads TGTGCCAGCAGCTACTCCATCTCGGGTACTAGGTGGGAGACCCAGTACTTC.

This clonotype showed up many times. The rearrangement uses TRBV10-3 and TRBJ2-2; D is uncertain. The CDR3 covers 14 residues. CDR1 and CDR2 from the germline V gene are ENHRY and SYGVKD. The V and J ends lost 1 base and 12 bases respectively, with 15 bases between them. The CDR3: CAISELSPDGKLFF. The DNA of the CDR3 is TGTGCCATCAGTGAGTTAAGCCCGGATGGGAAGCTGTTTTTT.

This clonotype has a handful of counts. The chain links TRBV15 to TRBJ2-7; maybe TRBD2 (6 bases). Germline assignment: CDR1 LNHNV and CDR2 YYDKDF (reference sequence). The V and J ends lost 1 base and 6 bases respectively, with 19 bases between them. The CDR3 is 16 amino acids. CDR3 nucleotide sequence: TGTGCCACCAGCAGAGGACTCGATTTGGGACTCAGCGAGCAGTACTTC. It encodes CATSRGLDLGLSEQYF. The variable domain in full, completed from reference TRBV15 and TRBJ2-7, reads DAMVIQNPRYQVTQFGKPVTLSCSQTLNHNVMYWYQQKSSQAPKLLFHYYDKDFNNEADTPDNFQSRRPNTSFCFLDIRSPGLGDTAMYLCATSRGLDLGLSEQYFGPGTRLTVT.